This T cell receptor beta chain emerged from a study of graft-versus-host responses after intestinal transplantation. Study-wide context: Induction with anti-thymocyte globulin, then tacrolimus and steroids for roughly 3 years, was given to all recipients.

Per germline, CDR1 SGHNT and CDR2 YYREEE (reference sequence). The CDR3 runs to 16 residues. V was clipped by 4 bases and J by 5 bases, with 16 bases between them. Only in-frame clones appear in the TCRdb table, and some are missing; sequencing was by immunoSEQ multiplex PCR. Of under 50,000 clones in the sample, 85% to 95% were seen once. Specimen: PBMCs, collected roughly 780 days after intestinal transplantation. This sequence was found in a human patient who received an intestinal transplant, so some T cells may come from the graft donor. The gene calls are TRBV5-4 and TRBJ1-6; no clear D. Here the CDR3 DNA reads TGTGCCAGCAGCCCGGGCGCCCTAGGAAATAATTCACCCCTCCACTTT. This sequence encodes CASSPGALGNNSPLHF.